The entry below describes one T cell receptor (beta chain). The antigen is unknown. This entry belongs to a study of cytomegalovirus exposure and HLA in healthy donors. Study summary: Earlier results showed approximately 110 million unique TCR beta sequences derived from roughly 180 million T cells.

Study-level points and caveats: Presence/absence analyses assumed roughly uniform sequencing depth across donors, which may not hold. Later, an analysis showed that TCR beta chains associated with HLA were more clonally expanded than others that were equally common.

Primers: 60 Vbeta forward and 13 Jbeta reverse. Only in-frame clones appear in the TCRdb table, and some are missing; sequencing was by immunoSEQ multiplex PCR. The sample lists about 160,000 clones, approximately 75% occurring once. Germline V gene sequence: CDR1 SGHTA, CDR2 FQGNSA. After removal of 1 base from V and 15 bases from J, the junction contained 14 bases not matched to a gene. This CDR3 is built from 16 residues. Those who donated were healthy bone marrow donors. This sequence joins TRBV7-2 and TRBJ2-1; 11 bases map to TRBD2. The sequence was collected from a man aged 50 to 60 in good health and CMV-seropositive. The sample consisted of PBMCs. CDR3 bases: TGTGCCAGCAGCTTAGTCCCAGGGACTAGCGGCGAAGGGGGGTTCTTC. Its translation is CASSLVPGTSGEGGFF.